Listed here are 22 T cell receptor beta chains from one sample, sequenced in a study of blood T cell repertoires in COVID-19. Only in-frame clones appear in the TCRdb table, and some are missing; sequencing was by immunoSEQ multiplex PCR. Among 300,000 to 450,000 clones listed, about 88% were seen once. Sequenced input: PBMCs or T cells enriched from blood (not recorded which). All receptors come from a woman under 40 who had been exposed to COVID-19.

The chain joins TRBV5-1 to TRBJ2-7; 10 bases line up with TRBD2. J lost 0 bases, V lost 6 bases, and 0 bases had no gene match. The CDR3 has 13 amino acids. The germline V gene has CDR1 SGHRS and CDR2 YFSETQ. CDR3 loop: CASTSGSSYEQYF. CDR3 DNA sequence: TGCGCCAGCACTAGCGGGAGCTCCTACGAGCAGTACTTC.

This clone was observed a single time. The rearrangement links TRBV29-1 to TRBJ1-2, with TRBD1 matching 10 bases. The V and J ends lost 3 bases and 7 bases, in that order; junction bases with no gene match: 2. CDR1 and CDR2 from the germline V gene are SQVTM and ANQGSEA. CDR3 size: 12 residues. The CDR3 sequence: CSVEGQGLGYTF. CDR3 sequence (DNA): TGCAGCGTTGAGGGACAGGGGCTTGGCTACACCTTC.

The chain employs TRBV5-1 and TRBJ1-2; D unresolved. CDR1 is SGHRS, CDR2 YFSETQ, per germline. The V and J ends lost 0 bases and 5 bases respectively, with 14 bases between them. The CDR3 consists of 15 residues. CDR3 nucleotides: TGCGCCAGCAGCTTGGGGAAGGCAGCGCCGTATGGCTACACCTTC. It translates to CASSLGKAAPYGYTF.

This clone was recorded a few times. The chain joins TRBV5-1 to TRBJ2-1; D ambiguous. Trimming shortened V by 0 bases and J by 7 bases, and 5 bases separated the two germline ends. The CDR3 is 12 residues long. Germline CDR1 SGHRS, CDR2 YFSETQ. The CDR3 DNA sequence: TGCGCCAGCAGCTTGGACTGGAATGAGCAGTTCTTC. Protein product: CASSLDWNEQFF.

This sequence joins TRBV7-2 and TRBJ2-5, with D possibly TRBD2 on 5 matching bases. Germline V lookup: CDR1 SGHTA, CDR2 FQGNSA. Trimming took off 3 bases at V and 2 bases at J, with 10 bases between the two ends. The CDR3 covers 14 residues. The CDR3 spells CASSLGAVQETQYF. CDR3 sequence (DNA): TGTGCCAGCAGCTTGGGAGCGGTACAAGAGACCCAGTACTTC.

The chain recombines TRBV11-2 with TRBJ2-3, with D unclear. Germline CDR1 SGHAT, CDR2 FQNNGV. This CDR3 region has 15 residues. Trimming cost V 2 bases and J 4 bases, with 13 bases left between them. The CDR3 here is CASSLLAVLSDTQYF. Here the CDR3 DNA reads TGTGCCAGCAGCTTATTGGCGGTACTTTCAGATACGCAGTATTTT.

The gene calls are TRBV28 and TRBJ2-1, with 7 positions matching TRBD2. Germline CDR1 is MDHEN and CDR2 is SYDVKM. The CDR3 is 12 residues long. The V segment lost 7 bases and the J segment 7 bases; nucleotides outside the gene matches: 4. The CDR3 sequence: CASKERDNEQFF. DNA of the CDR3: TGTGCCAGCAAGGAGCGGGATAATGAGCAGTTCTTC.

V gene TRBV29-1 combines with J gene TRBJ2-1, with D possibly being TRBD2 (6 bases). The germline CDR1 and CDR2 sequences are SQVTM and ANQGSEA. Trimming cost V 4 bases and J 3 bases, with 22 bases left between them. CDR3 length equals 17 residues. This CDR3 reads CSVVETVGGTFYNEQFF. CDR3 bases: TGCAGCGTTGTAGAGACCGTTGGCGGGACTTTCTACAATGAGCAGTTCTTC.

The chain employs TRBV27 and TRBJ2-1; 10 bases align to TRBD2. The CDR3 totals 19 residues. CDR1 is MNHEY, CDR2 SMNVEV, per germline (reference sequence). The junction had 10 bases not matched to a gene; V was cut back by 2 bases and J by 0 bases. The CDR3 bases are TGTGCCAGCAGTTTAGCGGGCACTAGCGGGGCCGGCTCCTACAATGAGCAGTTCTTC. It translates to CASSLAGTSGAGSYNEQFF.

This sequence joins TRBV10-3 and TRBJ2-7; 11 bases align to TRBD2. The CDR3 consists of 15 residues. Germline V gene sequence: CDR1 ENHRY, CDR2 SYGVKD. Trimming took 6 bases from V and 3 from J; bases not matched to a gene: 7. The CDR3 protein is CAIRGLAEELYEQYF. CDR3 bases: TGTGCCATCAGGGGACTAGCGGAGGAGCTCTACGAGCAGTACTTC.

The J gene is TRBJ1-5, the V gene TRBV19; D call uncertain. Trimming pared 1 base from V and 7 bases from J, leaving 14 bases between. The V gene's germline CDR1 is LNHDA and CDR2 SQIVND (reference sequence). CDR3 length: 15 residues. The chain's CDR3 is CASSIGGGWEQPQHF. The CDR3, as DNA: TGTGCCAGTAGTATAGGGGGAGGTTGGGAGCAGCCCCAGCATTTT.

The CDR3 protein is CASSLSGTGSTDTQYF. The CDR3 DNA reads as TGTGCCAGCAGTTTATCCGGGACAGGGAGCACAGATACGCAGTATTTT. V usage is TRBV28 and J usage is TRBJ2-3; TRBD1 matches at 9 bases. The length of the CDR3 is 16 residues. Germline trimming cut 1 base from V and 0 bases from J; bases unmatched to any gene: 2. Germline V gives CDR1 MDHEN, CDR2 SYDVKM.

CDR3 loop: CASSHPRGWNTEAFF. DNA of the CDR3: TGTGCCAGCAGCCACCCACGGGGTTGGAACACTGAAGCTTTCTTT. The V and J genes are TRBV3-1 (or the pseudogene TRBV3-2) and TRBJ1-1; D gene ambiguous. The ends were cut back, 3 bases at V and 1 base at J, with 12 bases in the middle. The length of the CDR3 is 15 residues. Germline V gene lookup returns CDR1 LGHDT and CDR2 YNNKEL (reference sequence).

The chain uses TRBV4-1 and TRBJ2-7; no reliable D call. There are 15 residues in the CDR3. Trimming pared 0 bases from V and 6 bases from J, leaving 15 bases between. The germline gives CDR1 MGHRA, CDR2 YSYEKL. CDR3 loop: CASSQESQRLGEQYF. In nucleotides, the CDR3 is TGCGCCAGCAGCCAAGAGTCCCAGCGTCTTGGCGAGCAGTACTTC.

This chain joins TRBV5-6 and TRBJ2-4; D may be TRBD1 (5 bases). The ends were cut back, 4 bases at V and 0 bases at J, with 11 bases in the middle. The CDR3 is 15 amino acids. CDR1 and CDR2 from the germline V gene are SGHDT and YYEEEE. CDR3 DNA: TGTGCCAGCAGCAGCCCAGGGCTAGCCAAAAACATTCAGTACTTC. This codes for CASSSPGLAKNIQYF.

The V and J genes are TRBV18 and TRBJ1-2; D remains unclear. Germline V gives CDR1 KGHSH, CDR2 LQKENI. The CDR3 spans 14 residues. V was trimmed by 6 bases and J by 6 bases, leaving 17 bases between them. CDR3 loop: CASSSTEAGNGYTF. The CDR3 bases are TGTGCCAGCTCTTCCACCGAGGCCGGGAATGGCTACACCTTC. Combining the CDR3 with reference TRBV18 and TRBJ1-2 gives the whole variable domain NAGVMQNPRHLVRRRGQEARLRCSPMKGHSHVYWYRQLPEEGLKFMVYLQKENIIDESGMPKERFSAEFPKEGPSILRIQQVVRGDSAAYFCASSSTEAGNGYTFGSGTRLTVV.

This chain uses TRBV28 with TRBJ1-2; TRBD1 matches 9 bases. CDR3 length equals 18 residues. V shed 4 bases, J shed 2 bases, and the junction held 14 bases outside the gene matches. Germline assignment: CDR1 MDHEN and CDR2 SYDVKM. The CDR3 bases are TGTGCCAGCAGTTCATTATTCAGGGGACAGGGACCGAACTATGGCTACACCTTC. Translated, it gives CASSSLFRGQGPNYGYTF.

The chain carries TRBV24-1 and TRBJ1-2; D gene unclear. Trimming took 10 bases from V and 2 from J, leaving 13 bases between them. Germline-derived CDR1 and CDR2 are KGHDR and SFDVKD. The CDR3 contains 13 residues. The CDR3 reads CATARSPNYGYTF. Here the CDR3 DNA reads TGTGCCACGGCGAGGTCTCCAAACTATGGCTACACCTTC.

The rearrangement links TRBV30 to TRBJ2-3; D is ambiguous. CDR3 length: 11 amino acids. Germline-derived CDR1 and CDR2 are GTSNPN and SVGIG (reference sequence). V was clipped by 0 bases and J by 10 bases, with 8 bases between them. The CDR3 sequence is CAWSVKLAQYF. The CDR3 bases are TGTGCCTGGAGTGTAAAGCTTGCGCAGTATTTT.

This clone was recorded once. The CDR3 region has the DNA TGTGCCAGCATTCTAGGGGGGGATAGCAATCAGCCCCAGCATTTT. It encodes CASILGGDSNQPQHF. V and J are TRBV6-5 and TRBJ1-5; D might be TRBD1 (6 bases). Germline CDR1 MNHEY, CDR2 SVGAGI. V was clipped by 7 bases and J by 0 bases, with 13 bases between them. The CDR3 has 15 amino acids.

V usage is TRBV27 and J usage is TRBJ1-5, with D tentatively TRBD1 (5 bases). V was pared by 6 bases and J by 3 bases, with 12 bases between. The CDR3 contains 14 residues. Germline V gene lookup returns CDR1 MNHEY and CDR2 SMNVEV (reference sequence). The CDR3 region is CASRPDRLNQPQHF. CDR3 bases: TGTGCCAGCAGACCAGACAGACTCAATCAGCCCCAGCATTTT.

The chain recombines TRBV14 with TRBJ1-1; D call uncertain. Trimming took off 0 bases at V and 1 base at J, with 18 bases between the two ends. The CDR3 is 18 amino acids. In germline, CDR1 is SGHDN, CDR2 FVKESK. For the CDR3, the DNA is TGTGCCAGCAGCCAAGATAAGACTTCGAGGCTCCAGAACACTGAAGCTTTCTTT. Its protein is CASSQDKTSRLQNTEAFF. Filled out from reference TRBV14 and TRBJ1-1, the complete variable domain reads EAGVTQFPSHSVIEKGQTVTLRCDPISGHDNLYWYRRVMGKEIKFLLHFVKESKQDESGMPNNRFLAERTGGTYSTLKVQPAELEDSGVYFCASSQDKTSRLQNTEAFFGQGTRLTVV.